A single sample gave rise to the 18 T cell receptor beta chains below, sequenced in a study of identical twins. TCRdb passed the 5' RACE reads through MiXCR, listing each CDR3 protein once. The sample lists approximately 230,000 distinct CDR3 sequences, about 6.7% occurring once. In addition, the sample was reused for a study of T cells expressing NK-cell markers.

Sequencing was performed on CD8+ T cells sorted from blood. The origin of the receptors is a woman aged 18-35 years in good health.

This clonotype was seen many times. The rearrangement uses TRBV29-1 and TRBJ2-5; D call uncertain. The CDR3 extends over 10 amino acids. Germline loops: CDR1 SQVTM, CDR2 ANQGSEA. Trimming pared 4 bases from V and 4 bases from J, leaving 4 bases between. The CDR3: CSVVSETQYF. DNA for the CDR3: TGCAGCGTTGTATCAGAGACCCAGTACTTC.

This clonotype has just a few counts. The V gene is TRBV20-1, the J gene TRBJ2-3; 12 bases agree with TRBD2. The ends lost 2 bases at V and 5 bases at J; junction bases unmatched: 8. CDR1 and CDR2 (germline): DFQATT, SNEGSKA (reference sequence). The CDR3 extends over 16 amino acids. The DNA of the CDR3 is TGCAGTGCTAGATCAGCTAGCGGGGGGGCGGGAGATACGCAGTATTTT. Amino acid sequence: CSARSASGGAGDTQYF.

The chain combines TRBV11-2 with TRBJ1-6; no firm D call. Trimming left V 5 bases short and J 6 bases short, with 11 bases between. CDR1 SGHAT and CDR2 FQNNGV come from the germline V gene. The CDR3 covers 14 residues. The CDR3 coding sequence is TGTGCCAGCAGCCCTCTGGCAGCTAATTCACCCCTCCACTTT. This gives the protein CASSPLAANSPLHF. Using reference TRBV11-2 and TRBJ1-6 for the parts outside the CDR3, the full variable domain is EAGVAQSPRYKIIEKRQSVAFWCNPISGHATLYWYQQILGQGPKLLIQFQNNGVVDDSQLPKDRFSAERLKGVDSTLKIQPAKLEDSAVYLCASSPLAANSPLHFGNGTRLTVT.

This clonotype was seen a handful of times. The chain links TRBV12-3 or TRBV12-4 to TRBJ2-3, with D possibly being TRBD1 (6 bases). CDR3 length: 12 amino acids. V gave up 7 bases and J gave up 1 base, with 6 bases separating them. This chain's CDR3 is CASNRGTDTQYF. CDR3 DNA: TGTGCCAGCAACAGGGGCACAGATACGCAGTATTTT.

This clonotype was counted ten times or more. CDR3 region: CASSPDYGQARGQYF. CDR3 bases: TGTGCCAGCAGTCCAGACTACGGACAGGCTCGCGGGCAGTACTTC. The genes are TRBV12-3 or TRBV12-4 and TRBJ2-7, with TRBD1 matching over 7 bases. Losses at the gene ends were 5 bases for V and 9 bases for J; bases not matched to a gene: 16. The CDR3 extends over 15 amino acids.

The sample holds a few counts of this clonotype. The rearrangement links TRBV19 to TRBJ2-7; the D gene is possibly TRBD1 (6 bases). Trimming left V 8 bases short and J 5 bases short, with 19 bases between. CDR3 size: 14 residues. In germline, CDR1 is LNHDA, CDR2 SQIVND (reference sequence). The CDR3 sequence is CASHQQGSSNEQYF. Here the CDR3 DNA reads TGTGCCAGTCACCAACAGGGTTCGTCGAACGAGCAGTACTTC.

The CDR3 reads CASSDLYF. CDR3 nucleotide sequence: TGTGCCAGCAGTGATCTGTACTTC. The chain combines TRBV2 with TRBJ2-7; D gene ambiguous. V was pared by 3 bases and J by 12 bases, with 3 bases between. Germline CDR1 reads SNHLY; CDR2 reads FYNNEI. There are 8 residues in the CDR3.

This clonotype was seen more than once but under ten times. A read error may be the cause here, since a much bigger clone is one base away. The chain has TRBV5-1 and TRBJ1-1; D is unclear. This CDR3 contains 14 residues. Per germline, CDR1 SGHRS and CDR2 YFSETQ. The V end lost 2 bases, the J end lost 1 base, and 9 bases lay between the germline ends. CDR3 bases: TGCGCCAGCAGCTTTTGGGGAGGGAACACTGAAGCTTTCTTT. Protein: CASSFWGGNTEAFF.

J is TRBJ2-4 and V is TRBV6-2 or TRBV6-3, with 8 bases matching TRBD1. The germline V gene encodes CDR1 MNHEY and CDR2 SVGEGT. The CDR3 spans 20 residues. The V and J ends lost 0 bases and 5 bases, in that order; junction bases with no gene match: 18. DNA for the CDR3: TGTGCCAGCAGTTACTCGATCTTCGAAGCCGGGACAGGCTACCAAAACATTCAGTACTTC. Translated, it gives CASSYSIFEAGTGYQNIQYF.

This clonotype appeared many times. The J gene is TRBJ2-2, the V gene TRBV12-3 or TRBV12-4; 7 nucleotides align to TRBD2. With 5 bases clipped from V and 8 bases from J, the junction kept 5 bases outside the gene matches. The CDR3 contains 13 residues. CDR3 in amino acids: CASSIEAGGELFF. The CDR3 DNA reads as TGTGCCAGCAGTATAGAAGCGGGAGGGGAGCTGTTTTTT.

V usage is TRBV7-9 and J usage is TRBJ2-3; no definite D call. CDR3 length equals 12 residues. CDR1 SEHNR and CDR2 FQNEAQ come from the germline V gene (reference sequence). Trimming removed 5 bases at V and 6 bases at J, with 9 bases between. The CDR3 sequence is CASSPVMDTQYF. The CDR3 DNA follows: TGTGCCAGCAGCCCGGTGATGGATACGCAGTATTTT.

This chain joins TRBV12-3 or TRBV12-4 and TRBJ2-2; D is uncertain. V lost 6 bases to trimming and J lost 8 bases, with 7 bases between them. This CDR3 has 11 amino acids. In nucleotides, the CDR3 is TGTGCCAGCAGGGGCTTGGGGGAGCTGTTTTTT. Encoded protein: CASRGLGELFF.

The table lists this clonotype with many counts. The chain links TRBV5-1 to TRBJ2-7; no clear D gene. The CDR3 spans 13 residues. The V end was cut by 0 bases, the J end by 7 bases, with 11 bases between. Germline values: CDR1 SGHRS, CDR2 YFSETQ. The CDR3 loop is CASSLDGPLEQYF. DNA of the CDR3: TGCGCCAGCAGCTTGGACGGTCCCCTGGAGCAGTACTTC.

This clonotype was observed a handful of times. CDR3 residues: CASKGRADSNYGYTF. In nucleotides, the CDR3 is TGTGCCAGCAAGGGAAGGGCCGATAGTAACTATGGCTACACCTTC. This chain joins TRBV2 and TRBJ1-2; D gene ambiguous. V was shortened by 7 bases and J by 1 base, with 16 bases between the two germline ends. The CDR3 sequence is 15 residues long. CDR1 is SNHLY, CDR2 FYNNEI, per germline.

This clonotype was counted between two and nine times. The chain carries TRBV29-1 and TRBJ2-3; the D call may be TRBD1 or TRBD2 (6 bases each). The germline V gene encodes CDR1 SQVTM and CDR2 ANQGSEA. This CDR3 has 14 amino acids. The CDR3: CSVRAGGRADTQYF. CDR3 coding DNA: TGCTCCGTCCGAGCCGGGGGCCGTGCAGATACGCAGTATTTT.

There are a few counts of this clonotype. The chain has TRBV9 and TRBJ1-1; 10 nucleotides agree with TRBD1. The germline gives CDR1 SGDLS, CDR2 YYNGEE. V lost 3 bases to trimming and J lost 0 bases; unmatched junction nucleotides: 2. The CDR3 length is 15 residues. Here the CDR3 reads CASSGGTGVNTEAFF. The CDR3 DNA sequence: TGTGCCAGCAGCGGGGGGACAGGGGTGAACACTGAAGCTTTCTTT.

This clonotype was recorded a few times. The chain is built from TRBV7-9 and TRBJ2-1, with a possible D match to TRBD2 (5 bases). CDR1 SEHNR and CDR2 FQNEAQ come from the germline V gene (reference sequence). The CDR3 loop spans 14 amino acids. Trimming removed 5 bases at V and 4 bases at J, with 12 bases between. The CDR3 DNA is TGTGCCAGCAGCAGTCACGGGGAATACAATGAGCAGTTCTTC. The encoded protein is CASSSHGEYNEQFF.

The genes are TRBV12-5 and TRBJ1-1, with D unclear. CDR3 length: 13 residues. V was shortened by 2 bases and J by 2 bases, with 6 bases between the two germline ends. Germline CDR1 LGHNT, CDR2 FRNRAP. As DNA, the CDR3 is TGTGCTAGTGGTTTGTTGGGAAACACTGAAGCTTTCTTT. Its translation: CASGLLGNTEAFF.